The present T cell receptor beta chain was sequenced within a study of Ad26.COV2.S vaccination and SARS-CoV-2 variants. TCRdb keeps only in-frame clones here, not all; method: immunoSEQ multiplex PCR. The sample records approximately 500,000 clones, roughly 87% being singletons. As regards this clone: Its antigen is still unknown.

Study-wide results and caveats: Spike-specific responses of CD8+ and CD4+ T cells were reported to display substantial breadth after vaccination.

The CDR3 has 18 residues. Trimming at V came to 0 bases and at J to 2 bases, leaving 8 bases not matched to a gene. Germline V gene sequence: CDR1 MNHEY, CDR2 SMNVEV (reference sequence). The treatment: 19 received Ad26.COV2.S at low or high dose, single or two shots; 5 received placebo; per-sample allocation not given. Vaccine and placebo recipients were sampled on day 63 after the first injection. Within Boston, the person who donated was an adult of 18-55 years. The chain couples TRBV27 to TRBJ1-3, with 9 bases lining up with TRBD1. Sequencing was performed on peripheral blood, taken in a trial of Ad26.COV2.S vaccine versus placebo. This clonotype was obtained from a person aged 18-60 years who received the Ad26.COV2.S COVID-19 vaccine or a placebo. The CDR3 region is CASSLSGTGIGTGNTIYF. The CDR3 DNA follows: TGTGCCAGCAGTTTATCGGGGACAGGGATAGGAACTGGAAACACCATATATTTT.